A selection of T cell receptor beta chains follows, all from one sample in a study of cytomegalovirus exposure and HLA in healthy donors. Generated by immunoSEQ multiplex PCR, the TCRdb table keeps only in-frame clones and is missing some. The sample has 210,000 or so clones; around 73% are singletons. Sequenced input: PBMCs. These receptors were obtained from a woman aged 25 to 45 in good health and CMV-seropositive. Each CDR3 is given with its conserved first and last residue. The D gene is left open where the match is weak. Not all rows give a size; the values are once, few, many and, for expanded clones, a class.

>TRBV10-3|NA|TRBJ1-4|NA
TGTGCCATCAGTAAAAGGGGATATGAAAAACTGTTTTTT
CAISKRGYEKLFF
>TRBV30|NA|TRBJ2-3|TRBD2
TGTGCCTGGAGTTTCCTAGCGGGGCAAGGGAGCACAGATACGCAGTATTTT
CAWSFLAGQGSTDTQYF
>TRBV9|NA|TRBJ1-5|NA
TGTGCCAGCAGCGCGACAGCCTCCGGCGATCAGCCCCAGCATTTT
CASSATASGDQPQHF
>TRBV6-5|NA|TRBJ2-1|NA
TGTGCCAGCAGTTGGTCCCCGGGGTCCAATGAGCAGTTCTTC
CASSWSPGSNEQFF
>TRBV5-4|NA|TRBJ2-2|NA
TGTGCCAGTCAGTATGGCACCGGGGAGCTGTTTTTT
CASQYGTGELFF
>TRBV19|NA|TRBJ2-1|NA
TGTGCCAGTAGTGAACAGGGTAGTACCTACAATGAGCAGTTCTTC
CASSEQGSTYNEQFF
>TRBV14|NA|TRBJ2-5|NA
TGTGCCAGCAGCATGCTAGCCGACGCAGAGACCCAGTACTTC
CASSMLADAETQYF
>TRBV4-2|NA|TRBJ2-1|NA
TGTGCCAGCAGCCAAGGTTTTGGGGCTACGTACAATGAGCAGTTCTTC
CASSQGFGATYNEQFF
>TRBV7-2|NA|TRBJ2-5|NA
TGTGCCAGCAGCTTAGCTGGGAGAGAGACCCAGTACTTC
CASSLAGRETQYF
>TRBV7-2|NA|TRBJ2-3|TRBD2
TGTGCCAGCAGCTTAGAGGGGCGGGGGAGCACAGATACGCAGTATTTT
CASSLEGRGSTDTQYF
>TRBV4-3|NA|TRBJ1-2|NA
TGCGCCAGCAGCCAACGTTTGAGCACTAACTATGGCTACACCTTC
CASSQRLSTNYGYTF
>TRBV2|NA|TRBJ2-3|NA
TGTGCCAGCAGTCGAGGTAATAAGCAGTATTTT
CASSRGNKQYF
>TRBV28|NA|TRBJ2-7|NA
TGTGCCAGCAGATACAGGGAATTAGGGTCCTACGAGCAGTACTTC
CASRYRELGSYEQYF
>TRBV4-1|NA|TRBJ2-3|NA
TGCGCCAGCAGCCCCCCGGGGGCAGATACGCAGTATTTT
CASSPPGADTQYF
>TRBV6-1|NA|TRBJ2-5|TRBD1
TGTGCCAGCAGTGACCCAAGGACAGGGCAAGAGACCCAGTACTTC
CASSDPRTGQETQYF
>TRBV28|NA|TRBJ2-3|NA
TGTGCCAGCAGTTTACCAGGGGCGGGTAATCAGCCCCAGTATTTT
CASSLPGAGNQPQYF
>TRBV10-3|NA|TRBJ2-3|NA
TGTGCCATCGCCGGACTTCTCGAGTTACGGGATACGCAGTATTTT
CAIAGLLELRDTQYF
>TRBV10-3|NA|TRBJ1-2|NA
TGTGCCATCAGTGAACGCGATGGGGGCCGGATCGGGGGCTACACCTTC
CAISERDGGRIGGYTF
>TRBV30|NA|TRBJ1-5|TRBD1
TGTGCCTGGAGCCTCGGACAGGGGCCACATCAGCCCCAGCATTTT
CAWSLGQGPHQPQHF
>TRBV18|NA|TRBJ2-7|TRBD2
TGTGCCAGCTCACCAAGTGGGCTAGCGGGAAAGAAAAGGTCCGGGTACGAGCAGTACTTC
CASSPSGLAGKKRSGYEQYF
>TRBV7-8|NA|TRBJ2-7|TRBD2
TGTGCCAGCAGCCCACATACTAGCGGGGGCTCCTACGAGCAGTACTTC
CASSPHTSGGSYEQYF
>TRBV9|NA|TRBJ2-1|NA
TGTGCCAGCAGCGTACGGGGGGAGCAGTTCTTC
CASSVRGEQFF
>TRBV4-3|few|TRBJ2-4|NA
TGCGCCAGCAGCCAAGAAAGGGGTTCCAAAAACATTCAGTACTTC
CASSQERGSKNIQYF
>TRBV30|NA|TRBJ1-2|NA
TGTGCCTGGAGTGGAAGAGGAAACTATGGCTACACCTTC
CAWSGRGNYGYTF
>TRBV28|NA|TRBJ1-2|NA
TGTGCCAGCAGTTTAACGACCCCAGGGTTTTATGGCTACACCTTC
CASSLTTPGFYGYTF
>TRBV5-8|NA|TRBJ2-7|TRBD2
TGTGCCAGCAGCTTGGGGGCGGGAGGTCCTGGAACCTACGAGCAGTACTTC
CASSLGAGGPGTYEQYF
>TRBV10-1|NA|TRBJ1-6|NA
TGCGCCAGCAGCTGCGGGAGGTCCGGTTCACCCCTCCACTTT
CASSCGRSGSPLHF
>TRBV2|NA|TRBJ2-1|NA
TGTGCCAGCAATAACAGGGATTGGCACAATGAGCAGTTCTTC
CASNNRDWHNEQFF
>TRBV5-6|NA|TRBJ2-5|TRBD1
TGTGCCAGCAGCTTTGGGACAGGGGTCGGAGAGACCCAGTACTTC
CASSFGTGVGETQYF